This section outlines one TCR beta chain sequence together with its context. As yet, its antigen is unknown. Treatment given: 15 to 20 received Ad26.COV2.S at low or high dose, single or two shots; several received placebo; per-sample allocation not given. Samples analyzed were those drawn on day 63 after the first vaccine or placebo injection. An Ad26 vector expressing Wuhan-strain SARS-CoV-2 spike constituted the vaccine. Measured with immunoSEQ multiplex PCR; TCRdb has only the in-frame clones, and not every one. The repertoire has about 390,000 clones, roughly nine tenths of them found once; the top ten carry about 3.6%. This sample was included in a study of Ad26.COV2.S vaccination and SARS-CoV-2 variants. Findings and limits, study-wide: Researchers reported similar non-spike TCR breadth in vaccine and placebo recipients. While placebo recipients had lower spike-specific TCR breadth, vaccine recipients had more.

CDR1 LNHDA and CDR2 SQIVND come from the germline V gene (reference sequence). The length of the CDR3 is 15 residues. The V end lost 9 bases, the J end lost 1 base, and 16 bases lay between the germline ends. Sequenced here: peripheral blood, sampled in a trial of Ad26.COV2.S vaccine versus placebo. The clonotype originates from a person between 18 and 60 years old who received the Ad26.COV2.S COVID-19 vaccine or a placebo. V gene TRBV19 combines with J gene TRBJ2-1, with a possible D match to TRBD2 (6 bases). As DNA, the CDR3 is TGTGCCAGCGGGCTAGCGAGGCCATCCTACAATGAGCAGTTCTTC. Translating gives CASGLARPSYNEQFF.